Below, 6 T cell receptor beta chains from the same sample are listed, as sequenced in a study of shared clonotypes between healthy human individuals. Produced via immunoSEQ multiplex PCR; TCRdb's table is partial and in-frame only. Altogether some 1,100,000 clones are present, approximately 80% being singletons, with the ten largest covering under 0.65%. Sequenced material: memory CD4+ T cells from PBMCs. The subset is: CD45RA-negative fraction. These receptors all stem from a young man in good health. Some clones in this sample may be carry-over from other donors' samples.

The V gene is TRBV5-1, the J gene TRBJ1-4; D remains ambiguous. V was trimmed by 1 base and J by 8 bases, leaving 12 bases between them. CDR1 SGHRS and CDR2 YFSETQ come from the germline V gene. The CDR3 sequence is 14 residues long. CDR3 coding DNA: TGCGCCAGCAGCTTGAGACACGAAGGAGAAAAACTGTTTTTT. Amino acid sequence: CASSLRHEGEKLFF.

The chain links TRBV7-3 to TRBJ2-1; tentatively, D is TRBD2 (5 bases). V lost 4 bases and J lost 8, with 15 bases in between. The length of the CDR3 is 14 residues. Germline V lookup: CDR1 SGHTA, CDR2 FQGTGA. The CDR3 reads CASSSHGLPHEQFF. Here the CDR3 DNA reads TGTGCCAGCAGCTCACATGGACTCCCCCATGAGCAGTTCTTC.

V is TRBV27 and J is TRBJ2-3; 8 nucleotides align to TRBD2. CDR1 and CDR2 from the germline V gene are MNHEY and SMNVEV (reference sequence). The CDR3 sequence is 16 residues long. V dropped 5 bases and J dropped 0; count of bases not matched to a gene: 7. As DNA, the CDR3 is TGTGCCAGCAGTCCCCTTAGCGGGACTAGCACAGATACGCAGTATTTT. It codes for CASSPLSGTSTDTQYF.

This chain joins TRBV9 and TRBJ1-1; weak D call: TRBD1 (5 bases). From germline, CDR1 is SGDLS and CDR2 YYNGEE. This CDR3 contains 15 residues. V lost 2 bases, J lost 1 base, and 12 bases lay in between. The CDR3: CASSVRTGRNTEAFF. For the CDR3, the DNA is TGTGCCAGCAGCGTCAGAACGGGACGGAACACTGAAGCTTTCTTT.

The rearrangement joins TRBV30 to TRBJ1-4; no firm D call. The CDR3 sequence is 14 residues long. The V end was cut by 0 bases, the J end by 4 bases, with 9 bases between. CDR1 is GTSNPN, CDR2 SVGIG, per germline (reference sequence). CDR3 bases: TGTGCCTGGAGTGTTACCCGCGGTAATGAAAAACTGTTTTTT. Translated, it gives CAWSVTRGNEKLFF.

CDR3: CASSLMGGEEDTQYF. The CDR3 region has the DNA TGTGCCAGCAGCTTAATGGGGGGAGAGGAAGATACGCAGTATTTT. V and J are TRBV11-3 and TRBJ2-3; D is possibly TRBD2 (6 bases). The germline CDR1 and CDR2 sequences are SGHNT and YENEEA. V lost 2 bases and J lost 5, with 14 bases in between. The CDR3 spans 15 residues.